Below, 9 T cell receptor beta chains from the same sample are listed, as sequenced in a study of cytomegalovirus exposure and HLA in healthy donors. PCR involved 60 Vbeta and 13 Jbeta primers. Clones were sequenced by immunoSEQ multiplex PCR, and TCRdb holds only the in-frame ones, with some missing. In the table there are 150,000 or so clones, roughly 80% of which are singletons. Material: PBMCs. These receptors were taken from a man aged 40-49 years in good health and CMV-seropositive.

V is TRBV9 and J is TRBJ1-1; no definite D call. Between the trimmed V and J ends, which lost 3 bases and 4 bases, there was a span of 13 bases. Germline loops: CDR1 SGDLS, CDR2 YYNGEE. The length of the CDR3 is 14 residues. The CDR3 DNA reads TGTGCCAGCAGCGCTTCCTCCGAGTCCACTGAAGCTTTCTTT. This sequence encodes CASSASSESTEAFF.

This chain joins TRBV6-4 and TRBJ2-7; TRBD1 might be the D (6 bases). Trimming left V 6 bases short and J 2 bases short, with 17 bases between. Germline CDR1 is MRHNA and CDR2 is SNTAGT. The CDR3 has 15 residues. In DNA, the CDR3 is TGTGCCAGCAGGGCGCAATCACAGGGCCCCTACGAGCAGTACTTC. It translates to CASRAQSQGPYEQYF.

The chain combines TRBV11-2 with TRBJ1-3, with D unresolved. Germline CDR1 and CDR2: SGHAT and FQNNGV. V gave up 3 bases and J gave up 0 bases, with 6 bases separating them. The CDR3 consists of 14 residues. The chain's CDR3 is CASSLSVSGNTIYF. The CDR3 DNA reads as TGTGCCAGCAGCTTGTCAGTCTCTGGAAACACCATATATTTT.

Concerning this clone: Mismatch with germline at one junction end may stem from a read error. This sequence joins TRBV7-9 and TRBJ1-5; D call uncertain. Germline CDR1 SEHNR, CDR2 FQNEAQ (reference sequence). The CDR3 has 15 amino acids. The DNA of the CDR3 is TGTTCCAGCAGCTTAGGAGAGGTTGGCAATCAGCCCCAGCATTTT. Its translation is CSSSLGEVGNQPQHF. The entire variable domain, with the rest obtained from reference TRBV7-9 and TRBJ1-5, is as follows: DTGVSQNPRHKITKRGQNVTFRCDPISEHNRLYWYRQTLGQGPEFLTYFQNEAQLEKSRLLSDRFSAERPKGSFSTLEIQRTEQGDSAMYLCSSSLGEVGNQPQHFGDGTRLSIL.

This clone was seen once. For the CDR3, the DNA is TGTGCCAGCAGCCCCGGTAGCGGGTCCTCCTACGAGCAGTACTTC. Its translation is CASSPGSGSSYEQYF. The genes are TRBV7-9 and TRBJ2-7; 7 bases map to TRBD2. Trimming at V came to 5 bases and at J to 0 bases, leaving 7 bases not matched to a gene. Germline CDR1 is SEHNR and CDR2 is FQNEAQ (reference sequence). The CDR3 consists of 15 residues.

This chain connects TRBV15 to TRBJ2-1; 9 positions match TRBD2. The CDR3 extends over 16 amino acids. Unmatched junction bases numbered 9, after V lost 2 bases and J lost 7 bases. Looked up from germline, CDR1 is LNHNV and CDR2 is YYDKDF (reference sequence). The CDR3 DNA reads TGTGCCACCAGCAGAAGGATAGCGGGAGAGGGAAATGAGCAGTTCTTC. Protein product: CATSRRIAGEGNEQFF.

The rearrangement uses TRBV19 and TRBJ2-7; TRBD2 matches at 8 bases. V shed 5 bases, J shed 2 bases, and the junction held 8 bases outside the gene matches. There are 15 residues in the CDR3. The germline V gene has CDR1 LNHDA and CDR2 SQIVND (reference sequence). CDR3 DNA sequence: TGTGCCAGTAGTCCTCGGTTTAGCGGGACCTACGAGCAGTACTTC. The encoded protein is CASSPRFSGTYEQYF.

This clone was seen a single time. The chain is built from TRBV2 and TRBJ1-1; the D gene is possibly TRBD1 (6 bases). CDR1 and CDR2 from the germline V gene are SNHLY and FYNNEI. Trimming stripped 7 bases from V and 4 bases from J, with 25 bases between. The CDR3 length is 17 residues. The CDR3 region is CASKVEGGNNPGTEAFF. The CDR3 nucleotides read TGTGCCAGCAAGGTAGAAGGGGGAAATAATCCAGGCACTGAAGCTTTCTTT. The complete variable domain, with remaining parts taken from reference TRBV2 and TRBJ1-1, reads EPEVTQTPSHQVTQMGQEVILRCVPISNHLYFYWYRQILGQKVEFLVSFYNNEISEKSEIFDDQFSVERPDGSNFTLKIRSTKLEDSAMYFCASKVEGGNNPGTEAFFGQGTRLTVV.

This chain links TRBV2 with TRBJ1-4; TRBD1 is a possible D gene (5 bases). The CDR3 is 13 residues long. Germline values: CDR1 SNHLY, CDR2 FYNNEI. V dropped 7 bases and J dropped 8 bases, with 14 bases sitting between them. DNA of the CDR3: TGTGCCAGCACGGGAGGGGCGCGAGAAAAACTGTTTTTT. Translated: CASTGGAREKLFF.